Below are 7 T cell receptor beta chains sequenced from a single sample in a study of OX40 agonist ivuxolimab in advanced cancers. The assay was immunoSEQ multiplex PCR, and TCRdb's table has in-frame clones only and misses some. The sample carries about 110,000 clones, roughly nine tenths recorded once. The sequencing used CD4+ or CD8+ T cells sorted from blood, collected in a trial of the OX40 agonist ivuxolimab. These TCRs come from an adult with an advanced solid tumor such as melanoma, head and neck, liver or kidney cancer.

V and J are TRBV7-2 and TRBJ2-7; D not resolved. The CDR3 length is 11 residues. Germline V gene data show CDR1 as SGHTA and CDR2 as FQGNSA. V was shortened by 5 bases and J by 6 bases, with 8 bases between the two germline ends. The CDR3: CASSPDLEQYF. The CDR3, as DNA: TGTGCCAGCAGCCCGGATCTCGAGCAGTACTTC.

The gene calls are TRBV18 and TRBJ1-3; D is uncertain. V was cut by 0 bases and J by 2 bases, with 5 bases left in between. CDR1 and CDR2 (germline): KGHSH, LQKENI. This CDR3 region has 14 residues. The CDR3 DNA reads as TGTGCCAGCTCACCACCGTTGCCTGGAAACACCATATATTTT. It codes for CASSPPLPGNTIYF. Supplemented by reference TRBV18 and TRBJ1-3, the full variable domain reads NAGVMQNPRHLVRRRGQEARLRCSPMKGHSHVYWYRQLPEEGLKFMVYLQKENIIDESGMPKERFSAEFPKEGPSILRIQQVVRGDSAAYFCASSPPLPGNTIYFGEGSWLTVV.

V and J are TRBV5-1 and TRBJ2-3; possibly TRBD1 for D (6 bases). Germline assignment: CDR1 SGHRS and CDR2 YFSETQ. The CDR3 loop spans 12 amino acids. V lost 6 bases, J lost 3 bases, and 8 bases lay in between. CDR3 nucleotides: TGCGCCAGCAAGGACAGTACAGATACGCAGTATTTT. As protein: CASKDSTDTQYF.

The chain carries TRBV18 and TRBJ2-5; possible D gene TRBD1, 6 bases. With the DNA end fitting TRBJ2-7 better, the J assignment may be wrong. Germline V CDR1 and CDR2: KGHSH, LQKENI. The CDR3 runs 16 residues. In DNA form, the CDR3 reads TGTGCCAGCTCACTTAATCGCAGGGGTCGAGACTACGAGCAGTACTTC. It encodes CASSLNRRGRDYEQYF.

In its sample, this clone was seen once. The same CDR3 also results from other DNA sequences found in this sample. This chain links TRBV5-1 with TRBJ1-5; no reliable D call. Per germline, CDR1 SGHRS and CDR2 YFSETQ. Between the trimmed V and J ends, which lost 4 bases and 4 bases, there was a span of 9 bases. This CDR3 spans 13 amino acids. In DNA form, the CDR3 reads TGCGCCAGCAGCCCCACCGGTAATCAGCCCCAGCATTTT. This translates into CASSPTGNQPQHF.

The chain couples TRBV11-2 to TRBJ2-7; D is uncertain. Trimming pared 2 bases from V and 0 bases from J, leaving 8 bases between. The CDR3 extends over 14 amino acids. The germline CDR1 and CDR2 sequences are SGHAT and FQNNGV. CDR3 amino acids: CASSLSVSSYEQYF. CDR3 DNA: TGTGCCAGCAGCTTATCGGTCAGCTCCTACGAGCAGTACTTC.

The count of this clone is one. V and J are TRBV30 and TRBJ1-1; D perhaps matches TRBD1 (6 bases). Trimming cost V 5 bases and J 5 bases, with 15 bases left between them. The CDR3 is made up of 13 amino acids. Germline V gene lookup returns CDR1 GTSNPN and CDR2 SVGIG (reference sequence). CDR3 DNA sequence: TGTGCCTGGGCCACAGGGATGGGAACTGAAGCTTTCTTT. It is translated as CAWATGMGTEAFF.